These T cell receptor beta chains were read from a single sample in a study of molecular identifiers for immune sequencing clone quantification. One entry per CDR3 protein, called by TCRdb with MiXCR from the PCR reads. The data hold about 640,000 distinct CDR3 sequences, with about 20% observed a single time. The sequenced sample was naive CD8+ T cells from blood, with Jurkat cell RNA spiked in. Receptors originate from a human donor in good health. Some libraries in this study had Jurkat cell RNA spiked in. Each CDR3 is given with its conserved first and last residue. A D gene is named only where the DNA matches it firmly. Where a row states a size, it is once, few, many or the class of an expanded clone; other rows omit it.

CDR3 protein: CASSPGQGRTYGYTF; CDR3 DNA: TGTGCCAGCAGTCCCGGACAGGGACGTACCTATGGCTACACCTTC; V gene: TRBV27; clone size: -; J gene: TRBJ1-2; D gene: TRBD1
CDR3 protein: CASSLSNSFVHEFNQPQHF; CDR3 DNA: TGTGCCAGCAGTTTAAGCAACAGTTTCGTCCATGAATTCAATCAGCCCCAGCATTTT; V gene: TRBV12-3/TRBV12-4; clone size: many; J gene: TRBJ1-5; D gene: -
CDR3 protein: CASTPLAGGEETQYF; CDR3 DNA: TGTGCCAGCACCCCACTAGCGGGGGGGGAAGAGACCCAGTACTTC; V gene: TRBV6-2/TRBV6-3; clone size: few; J gene: TRBJ2-5; D gene: TRBD2
CDR3 protein: CASSVGGRGPEQYF; CDR3 DNA: TGTGCCAGCAGCGTAGGGGGCAGGGGTCCAGAGCAGTACTTC; V gene: TRBV9; clone size: -; J gene: TRBJ2-7; D gene: -
CDR3 protein: CASSYGGAGYNEQFF; CDR3 DNA: TGTGCCAGCAGTTACGGGGGTGCAGGGTACAATGAGCAGTTCTTC; V gene: TRBV6-5; clone size: many; J gene: TRBJ2-1; D gene: -
CDR3 protein: CASSMTDGDTQYF; CDR3 DNA: TGTGCCAGTAGTATGACAGACGGAGATACGCAGTATTTT; V gene: TRBV19; clone size: many; J gene: TRBJ2-3; D gene: -
CDR3 protein: CAWSATGFHEQYF; CDR3 DNA: TGTGCCTGGAGCGCGACAGGGTTCCACGAGCAGTACTTC; V gene: TRBV30; clone size: few; J gene: TRBJ2-7; D gene: TRBD1
CDR3 protein: CASRSTGPLGYTF; CDR3 DNA: TGTGCCAGCAGATCGACAGGACCCCTCGGCTACACCTTC; V gene: TRBV6-2/TRBV6-3; clone size: many; J gene: TRBJ1-2; D gene: -
CDR3 protein: CASSQDRVPSYNEQFF; CDR3 DNA: TGCGCCAGCAGCCAAGATCGCGTCCCGTCCTACAATGAGCAGTTCTTC; V gene: TRBV4-3; clone size: few; J gene: TRBJ2-1; D gene: -
CDR3 protein: CATSDLQVNEQFF; CDR3 DNA: TGTGCCACCAGTGATTTGCAGGTCAATGAGCAGTTCTTC; V gene: TRBV24-1; clone size: many; J gene: TRBJ2-1; D gene: -
CDR3 protein: CASSLRGPNEQFF; CDR3 DNA: TGTGCCAGCAGTTTGAGGGGGCCCAATGAGCAGTTCTTC; V gene: TRBV27; clone size: many; J gene: TRBJ2-1; D gene: TRBD1
CDR3 protein: CASSAGLLSSQETQYF; CDR3 DNA: TGTGCCAGCAGCGCGGGACTCCTGAGTTCCCAAGAGACCCAGTACTTC; V gene: TRBV5-4; clone size: many; J gene: TRBJ2-5; D gene: -
CDR3 protein: CASRLTGGDQYF; CDR3 DNA: TGTGCCAGCCGACTGACCGGGGGAGACCAGTACTTC; V gene: TRBV5-4; clone size: many; J gene: TRBJ2-5; D gene: -
CDR3 protein: CASSLGGTPYEQYF; CDR3 DNA: TGTGCCAGCAGTTTAGGGGGCACCCCCTACGAGCAGTACTTC; V gene: TRBV27; clone size: many; J gene: TRBJ2-7; D gene: -
CDR3 protein: CASSMGTGDLYEQFF; CDR3 DNA: TGTGCCAGTAGTATGGGGACAGGGGATCTCTATGAGCAGTTCTTC; V gene: TRBV19; clone size: -; J gene: TRBJ2-1; D gene: TRBD1
CDR3 protein: CASSPGMNTEAFF; CDR3 DNA: TGTGCCAGCAGCCCTGGCATGAACACTGAAGCTTTCTTT; V gene: TRBV6-2/TRBV6-3; clone size: many; J gene: TRBJ1-1; D gene: -
CDR3 protein: CASSLEGLALPDEQYF; CDR3 DNA: TGTGCCAGCAGCTTGGAAGGTCTAGCCCTCCCCGACGAGCAGTACTTC; V gene: TRBV5-4; clone size: many; J gene: TRBJ2-7; D gene: -
CDR3 protein: CASSLFVSSGGAYEQYF; CDR3 DNA: TGTGCCAGCAGCTTGTTTGTGTCTAGCGGGGGGGCCTACGAGCAGTACTTC; V gene: TRBV5-6; clone size: few; J gene: TRBJ2-7; D gene: TRBD2
CDR3 protein: CASSFGYWAEAFF; CDR3 DNA: TGTGCCAGCAGTTTCGGGTACTGGGCGGAAGCTTTCTTT; V gene: TRBV27; clone size: -; J gene: TRBJ1-1; D gene: -
CDR3 protein: CSAGPSERPSYDEQYF; CDR3 DNA: TGCAGTGCGGGACCCTCGGAGCGCCCAAGTTACGACGAGCAGTACTTC; V gene: TRBV20-1; clone size: few; J gene: TRBJ2-7; D gene: -
CDR3 protein: CATSDLGQGTGEQFF; CDR3 DNA: TGTGCCACCAGTGATCTAGGACAGGGTACCGGTGAGCAGTTCTTC; V gene: TRBV24-1; clone size: many; J gene: TRBJ2-1; D gene: TRBD1
CDR3 protein: CASSPDRVDNEQFF; CDR3 DNA: TGTGCCAGCAGTCCGGACAGGGTCGACAATGAGCAGTTCTTC; V gene: TRBV6-5; clone size: many; J gene: TRBJ2-1; D gene: TRBD1
CDR3 protein: CASSPAARSGNTIYF; CDR3 DNA: TGTGCCAGCAGCCCAGCGGCAAGATCTGGAAACACCATATATTTT; V gene: TRBV7-9; clone size: -; J gene: TRBJ1-3; D gene: -
CDR3 protein: CASSGTDSTLIYGYTF; CDR3 DNA: TGTGCCAGCAGCGGGACAGATAGTACCCTTATATATGGCTACACCTTC; V gene: TRBV7-9; clone size: many; J gene: TRBJ1-2; D gene: TRBD1
CDR3 protein: CASSLDIPVGRAYGYTF; CDR3 DNA: TGTGCCAGCAGCTTAGACATTCCTGTAGGGAGGGCCTATGGCTACACCTTC; V gene: TRBV7-2; clone size: many; J gene: TRBJ1-2; D gene: -
CDR3 protein: CASSPGSGYGYTF; CDR3 DNA: TGTGCCAGCAGTCCAGGGTCGGGGTATGGCTACACCTTC; V gene: TRBV27; clone size: many; J gene: TRBJ1-2; D gene: -
CDR3 protein: CSAARQGITDTQYF; CDR3 DNA: TGCAGTGCTGCGAGACAGGGAATTACAGATACGCAGTATTTT; V gene: TRBV20-1; clone size: many; J gene: TRBJ2-3; D gene: TRBD1
CDR3 protein: CASSWDSPEQYF; CDR3 DNA: TGTGCCAGCAGTTGGGACTCTCCGGAGCAGTACTTC; V gene: TRBV5-6; clone size: many; J gene: TRBJ2-7; D gene: -
CDR3 protein: CASSANLGVNTEAFF; CDR3 DNA: TGTGCCAGCAGCGCAAATCTGGGGGTGAACACTGAAGCTTTCTTT; V gene: TRBV11-2; clone size: -; J gene: TRBJ1-1; D gene: -